This TCR beta chain was retrieved from a study of graft-versus-host responses after intestinal transplantation. Profiled with immunoSEQ multiplex PCR; TCRdb holds only in-frame clones, not every one. The sample contains about 120,000 clones, 93% of which appear only once. This clone has only one observation. Its antigen is as yet unknown. This CDR3 is built from 15 residues. Germline V gene lookup returns CDR1 MNHEY and CDR2 SMNVEV (reference sequence). The V segment lost 3 bases and the J segment 6 bases; nucleotides outside the gene matches: 8. The study's findings and limits: There were GvH clones found in recipient marrow, and some of them appeared first in ileum or blood.

The chain employs TRBV27 and TRBJ2-1, with 7 bases identical to TRBD2. The sample consisted of unstimulated CD8+ T cells sorted from spleen or lymph node cells, taken before intestinal transplant. The TCR originated in a human donor who received an intestinal transplant. The CDR3: CASSLGRERANEQFF. As DNA, the CDR3 is TGTGCCAGCAGTTTGGGGCGGGAGCGAGCCAATGAGCAGTTCTTC.